This T cell receptor beta chain emerged from a study of blood T cells in healthy people across ages (dated by TCRdb to between 2015 and 2016). Regarding the study in general: In model experiments, template switching captured roughly one uniquely barcoded TCR beta cDNA molecule for every two T cells. Using deep sequencing normalized with unique cDNA molecular identifiers, the study measured how TCR beta repertoire diversity changes with age. The donors were divided into four age groups: young (average around 15 years), middle-aged (approximately 39), aged (about 56) and long-lived (more than 75). To avoid experimental bias, donors of different ages were randomly spread across the sequencing lanes. For two donors (one aged 18 to 29 and one aged 80 or older), the study analyzed two additional independent replicas of 1 million unique cDNA reads from the same blood draw.

This clonotype was seen a few times. Its antigen is not yet known. No much larger clone exists at a distance of one base, and base qualities are not known. CDR1 and CDR2, per the germline V gene, are MDHEN and SYDVKM. Relative to germline, V is 7 bases shorter and J is 11 bases shorter, with 16 bases between their ends. Inclusive of the bounding cysteine and phenylalanine, the CDR3 is 12 residues long. Only the CDR3 region is kept as DNA, spanning 36 bases read in frame from base 1. The full study reports these points: Compared with the aged group, the long-lived group had more naive CD4+ T cells, fewer expanded clones and increased TCR diversity, suggesting age selection. Estimates of total diversity based on one million sequenced T cells were considered lower bounds and underestimates. Because donor CMV infection status was unknown, age-related changes in expanded clonotypes were potentially confounded. Observed TCR beta diversity per million T cells fell roughly linearly with age, and a significant reduction was already apparent by age around 39. A strong correlation was found between observed TCR beta diversity and the percentage of naive T cells measured by flow cytometry. Since profiling was done on bulk unsorted PBMCs, naive and antigen-experienced compartments could not be conclusively compared.

Systemically healthy Caucasian individuals from Russia, 35 to 50 in total and aged about 6 to 95 years, were included as donors. Ten milliliters of peripheral blood were drawn from each donor into EDTA-treated Vacutainer tubes. Ficoll-Paque density-gradient centrifugation was used to isolate PBMCs, with at least 6.5 million per sample. Trizol reagent was used to extract total RNA from PBMCs, with at least 6 micrograms per sample. For every donor, flow cytometry on a PBMC aliquot measured the percentage of naive CD45RAhigh/CD27high T cells. Library construction relied on 5' RACE. This sample was sequenced with an Illumina HiSeq 2500. A second 7 to 11 cycle PCR used a sample-barcoded 5' primer and a J-beta primer mix. A template-switch 5' adaptor carrying 12 random nucleotides introduced a unique molecular identifier onto each TCR beta cDNA molecule. At least 2.5 million CDR3-containing paired-end reads were obtained from each sample. First-strand cDNA was synthesized from all RNA with the Mint cDNA synthesis kit, primed by a TRBC-specific oligonucleotide. Following uracil-DNA glycosylase treatment, all cDNA underwent a first 18-cycle PCR with the universal primers M1SS and BC2_uni_R. Processing in the source paper ran as follows. Normalization of each sample was performed by random selection of 1 million high-quality reads, each carrying a distinct molecular identifier. Instead of being binned into consensus sequences, reads with shared molecular identifiers were discarded. CDR3 identification, clonotype clustering and error correction used MiTCR with a Q25 quality threshold and the strictest error-elimination algorithm. Lower-bound total TCR beta diversity was estimated with a nonparametric unseen species model using Euler transformation. TCRdb cleaned the public reads at Q25 with fastp, built clones with MiXCR and kept in-frame beta chains. CDR3 protein duplicates are merged, each entry listing the most common genes and DNA. These V and J calls are TCRdb output, not the study's own analysis. The sample table records some 800,000 distinct CDR3 sequences; around 42% of these occur just once. Clones ranked in the top ten supply under 20% of the sample.

This chain joins TRBV28 to TRBJ2-3, and TRBD1 may be the D gene, going by 6 matching bases. The receptor was isolated from a man between 60 and 70 years old in good health. Specimen: blood. CDR3 reads: CASTLGPGQQYF. The nucleotide sequence reads as follows: TGTGCCAGCACCCTAGGCCCGGGACAGCAGTATTTT.